This T cell receptor (beta chain) was identified during a study of Graves' ophthalmopathy and Graves' hyperthyroidism. About the study: Untreated patients at initial diagnosis provided peripheral blood. Study observations and caveats: Ophthalmopathy cases were distinguished from stable hyperthyroidism by a 13-signature model, reaching approximately 88% sensitivity and around 77% specificity.

This CDR3 is 13 amino acids long. CDR1 and CDR2 (germline): SEHNR, FQNEAQ (reference sequence). A note on this clonotype: Its antigen remains unidentified. One end of the junction fails to match germline, which may point to a read error.

PBMCs came from roughly 9.1 ml of fresh peripheral blood. Amplification of the TCR beta CDR3 regions used RNA transcripts (as template). The workflow started with a first-round RT-PCR run with HTBI primers and then moved on to a second-round multiplex PCR. TCRdb reanalysed the multiplex PCR reads using MiXCR and keeps one entry per CDR3 protein. Of about 500,000 distinct CDR3 sequences in the sample, 14% were seen once. The chain carries TRBV7-9 and TRBJ1-1; no clear D gene. Sequencing input: blood. The source is a woman in her twenties or thirties with Graves' ophthalmopathy. The CDR3 nucleotides read TGTGCCAGCTGCTTGGAACAGAACACTGAAGCTTTCTTT. It translates to CASCLEQNTEAFF.